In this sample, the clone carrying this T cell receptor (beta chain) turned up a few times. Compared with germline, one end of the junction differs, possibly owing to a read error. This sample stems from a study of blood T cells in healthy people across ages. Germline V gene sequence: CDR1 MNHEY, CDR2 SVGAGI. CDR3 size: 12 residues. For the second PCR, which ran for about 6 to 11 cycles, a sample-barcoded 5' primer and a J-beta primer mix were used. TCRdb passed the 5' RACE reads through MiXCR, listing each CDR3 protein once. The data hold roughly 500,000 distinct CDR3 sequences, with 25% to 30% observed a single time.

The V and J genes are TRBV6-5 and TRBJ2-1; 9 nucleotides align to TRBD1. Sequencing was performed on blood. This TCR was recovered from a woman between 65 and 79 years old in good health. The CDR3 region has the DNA TGTGCCAGCAGTTTTGACCGGGACAGGGTTTACTTC. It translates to CASSFDRDRVYF.